Included here is one T cell receptor beta chain sequence, with context. What this receptor recognizes is not known. Its ends do not fully match the called genes, so a read error is possible. The CDR3 regions of human TCRbeta chains were analyzed by immunosequencing. The study's own analysis went as follows. Repertoire TCRs were matched against a reference library of SARS-CoV-2-specific TCRs generated with the MIRA antigen-specificity platform. Breadth was defined as the fraction of unique TCRs that were SARS-CoV-2-associated, and depth was defined as the fraction of total T cells that were SARS-CoV-2-associated. Using the MIRA data, each spike-specific TCR was mapped to the spike region that the TCR reacts to and placed in a CD4 or CD8 class. Log10-transformed breadth and depth values were compared by one-way ANOVA with Sidak's multiple comparisons tests. In its TCRdb copy, this immuneACCESS table keeps in-frame sequences only and misses some clones. Where compared with another copy, unresolved V genes explain less than half of these, and the others have no known cause. For V, J and clone size, that table is used; D and trimming come from the DNA. This sample has about 140,000 clones in its table, and roughly 92% of those were observed once. The ten largest clones take up 1.3% to 1.5% of the sample.

The record originates from a study of T cell responses to AZD1222 COVID-19 vaccine (dated by TCRdb to about 2021). With respect to the entire study: AZD1222 recipients whose second dose came at about 4 weeks and those whose second dose came at about 12 weeks were combined into one group, since spike-specific TCR depth and breadth did not differ between the two schedules. TCR sequencing covered roughly 230 trial participants: roughly 200 given two doses of AZD1222 and about 26 given two doses of MenACWY control vaccine. Enrollment into the trials was organized by age into subgroups of 18-55, 56-69 and 70-plus years, and those subgroups contained approximately 160, 26 and 62 TCR-sequenced participants, respectively. Paper-wide results and their limitations: Only a handful of AZD1222 recipients were SARS-CoV-2 seropositive at baseline, limiting conclusions about previously exposed vaccinees. CD4 TCRs associated with the vaccine covered the entire spike protein, and the dominant responses were in regions 160-218 and 743-854. Nearly half of unique spike-specific TCRs reportedly recognized epitopes outside regions mutated in the B.1.351 and B.1.1.7 variants. Participants were mostly white British and included more females than males, and it was suggested by the authors that clonal diversity may have been underestimated. Because no samples from the day 14 peak response were available, repertoires could be characterized only after the peak T cell response. After two AZD1222 doses, spike-specific TCR breadth and depth were significantly higher than at day 0 and than in MenACWY recipients. In the small 56-69-year group, the increase in depth fell short of significance, most likely because of low power.

From its cysteine to its phenylalanine, the CDR3 spans 11 amino acids. Only CDR3 DNA remains: 33 bases, in frame from the first base. The germline V gene (reference sequence) provides CDR1 DFQATT and CDR2 SNEGSKA. According to the study, the label for this sample's time point signals: baseline before first vaccination. The vaccinee samples were drawn from two UK trials, COV001 and COV002, one of which was a single-blind randomized controlled phase 2/3 trial testing AZD1222 (ChAdOx1 nCoV-19) in healthy adults. Trial participant PBMC samples were collected at day 0 and day 28 after the second dose for TCRbeta chain sequencing.

The sequence derives from an adult in good health. This material consisted of peripheral blood, taken on day 0 of AZD1222 vaccination. Rearrangement joined TRBV20-1 to TRBJ1-5; the junction holds 7 bases that match TRBD1. CDR3 sequence: CSAGPGQHQHF. The base sequence is TGCAGTGCTGGGCCGGGACAGCACCAGCATTTT.